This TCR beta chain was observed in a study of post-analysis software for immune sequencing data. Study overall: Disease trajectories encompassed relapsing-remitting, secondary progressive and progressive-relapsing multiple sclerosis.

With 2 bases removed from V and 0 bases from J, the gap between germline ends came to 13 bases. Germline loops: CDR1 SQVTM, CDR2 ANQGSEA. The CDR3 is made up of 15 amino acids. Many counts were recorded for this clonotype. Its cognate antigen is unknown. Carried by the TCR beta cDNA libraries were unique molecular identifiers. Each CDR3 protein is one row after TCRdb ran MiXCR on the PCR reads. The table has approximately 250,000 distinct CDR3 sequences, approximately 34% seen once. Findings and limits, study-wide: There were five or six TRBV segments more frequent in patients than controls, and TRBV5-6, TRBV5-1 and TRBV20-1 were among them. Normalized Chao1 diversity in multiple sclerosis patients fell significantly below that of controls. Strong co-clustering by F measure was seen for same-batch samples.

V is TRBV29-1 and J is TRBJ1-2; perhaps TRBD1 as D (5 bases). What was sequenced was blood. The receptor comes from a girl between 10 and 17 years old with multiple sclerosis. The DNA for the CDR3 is TGCAGCGTTGAACAGTGGGACCGTACTAACTATGGCTACACCTTC. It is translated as CSVEQWDRTNYGYTF. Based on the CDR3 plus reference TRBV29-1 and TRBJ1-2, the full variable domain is SAVISQKPSRDICQRGTSLTIQCQVDSQVTMMFWYRQQPGQSLTLIATANQGSEATYESGFVIDKFPISRPNLTFSTLTVSNMSPEDSSIYLCSVEQWDRTNYGYTFGSGTRLTVV.